This T cell receptor beta chain appears in the sequencing data of a study of T cell repertoires and Cas9 in healthy adults. Study observations and caveats: In vitro, SpCas9-reactive Tregs were reported to curb effector T cell proliferation and function.

Of note for this clone: As yet, its antigen is unknown.

Per germline, CDR1 SGHAT and CDR2 FQNNGV. The CDR3 loop spans 15 amino acids. The junction had 6 bases not matched to a gene; V was cut back by 5 bases and J by 1 base. Clones were read by immunoSEQ multiplex PCR, and TCRdb kept only the in-frame ones, dropping some. The table has some 20,000 clones, about 89% seen once; the top ten hold roughly 1.6%. The sample was CD4+ effector T cells (CD127+, CD25-, CD137-, CD154-) from PBMCs; culture status not recorded. The V and J genes are TRBV11-2 and TRBJ1-1; TRBD1 matches at 8 bases. This sequence was found in a human donor in good health. Written as DNA, the CDR3 is TGTGCCAGCAGCCTTATTGGACAGGGGAACACTGAAGCTTTCTTT. Translated: CASSLIGQGNTEAFF.